A single sample gave rise to the 8 T cell receptor beta chains below, sequenced in a study of T cell responses to AZD1222 COVID-19 vaccine. TCRdb's copy holds only in-frame clones and misses some; the assay was immunoSEQ multiplex PCR. The repertoire has roughly 150,000 clones, about 90% of them found once; the top ten carry roughly 5%. The sample was peripheral blood, taken on day 0 of AZD1222 vaccination. The receptor set was obtained from an adult in good health.

The chain combines TRBV28 with TRBJ2-1; 9 bases are shared with TRBD2. The germline CDR1 and CDR2 sequences are MDHEN and SYDVKM. The CDR3 is made up of 16 amino acids. Trimming cost V 3 bases and J 7 bases; bases outside gene matches: 10. The CDR3 DNA sequence: TGTGCCAGCAGTTTTCTTACGGCGGGAGGGAAGAATGAGCAGTTCTTC. It encodes CASSFLTAGGKNEQFF.

About this clone itself: A junction boundary mismatches the germline segment, possibly from a read error. This rearrangement joins TRBV3-1 (or the pseudogene TRBV3-2) to TRBJ2-3, with 14 nucleotides matching TRBD2. CDR1 is LGHDT, CDR2 YNNKEL, per germline (reference sequence). This CDR3 region has 16 residues. This chain's CDR3 is CANSQGTSGSVDTQYF. As DNA, the CDR3 is TGTGCCAACAGCCAAGGGACTAGCGGGAGCGTAGATACGCAGTATTTT.

J is TRBJ2-2 and V is TRBV12-3 or TRBV12-4; D is uncertain. The CDR3 consists of 11 residues. Trimming shortened V by 8 bases and J by 6 bases, and 7 bases separated the two germline ends. CDR3 protein: CASGVAGELFF. The CDR3, as DNA: TGTGCCAGCGGGGTAGCCGGGGAGCTGTTTTTT.

The chain joins TRBV5-4 to TRBJ2-1, with D tentatively TRBD1 (5 bases). This CDR3 contains 15 residues. Germline lookup yields CDR1 SGHNT and CDR2 YYREEE (reference sequence). V lost 4 bases, J lost 4 bases, and 15 bases lay in between. The CDR3 DNA reads TGTGCCAGCAGCCAAAAGCTGGGGCGTTACAATGAGCAGTTCTTC. Protein product: CASSQKLGRYNEQFF.

The J gene is TRBJ1-1, the V gene TRBV6-6, with D perhaps TRBD1 (6 bases). Trimming pared 7 bases from V and 7 bases from J, leaving 19 bases between. This CDR3 has 14 residues. CDR1 MNHNY and CDR2 SVGAGI come from the germline V gene (reference sequence). The CDR3 here is CASTTGGGEDEAFF. In nucleotides, the CDR3 is TGTGCCAGCACCACCGGCGGGGGCGAAGATGAAGCTTTCTTT.

This chain connects TRBV7-9 to TRBJ2-3; the match to TRBD2 covers 7 bases. This CDR3 region has 15 residues. Germline values: CDR1 SEHNR, CDR2 FQNEAQ (reference sequence). V lost 2 bases to trimming and J lost 5 bases; unmatched junction nucleotides: 7. CDR3 in DNA: TGTGCCAGCAGCTTAACTAGCGCGAGGGAAGATACGCAGTATTTT. Translated, it gives CASSLTSAREDTQYF. Supplemented by reference TRBV7-9 and TRBJ2-3, the full variable domain reads DTGVSQNPRHKITKRGQNVTFRCDPISEHNRLYWYRQTLGQGPEFLTYFQNEAQLEKSRLLSDRFSAERPKGSFSTLEIQRTEQGDSAMYLCASSLTSAREDTQYFGPGTRLTVL.

The V gene is TRBV11-2, the J gene TRBJ2-7; 11 bases map to TRBD2. J gave up 0 bases and V 5 bases, and 6 bases lay outside the gene matches. The CDR3 spans 16 residues. Germline lookup yields CDR1 SGHAT and CDR2 FQNNGV. The chain's CDR3 is CASSPRLAGSSYEQYF. The DNA for the CDR3 is TGTGCCAGCAGCCCCAGACTAGCGGGAAGCTCCTACGAGCAGTACTTC.

The gene calls are TRBV28 and TRBJ1-5; tentative D call: TRBD1 (5 bases). V gave up 4 bases and J gave up 6 bases, with 16 bases separating them. The CDR3 has 15 residues. Germline-derived CDR1 and CDR2 are MDHEN and SYDVKM. The CDR3, as DNA: TGTGCCAGCAGTTCCCCGCGGGGACCCAGTCAGCCCCAGCATTTT. This gives the protein CASSSPRGPSQPQHF.